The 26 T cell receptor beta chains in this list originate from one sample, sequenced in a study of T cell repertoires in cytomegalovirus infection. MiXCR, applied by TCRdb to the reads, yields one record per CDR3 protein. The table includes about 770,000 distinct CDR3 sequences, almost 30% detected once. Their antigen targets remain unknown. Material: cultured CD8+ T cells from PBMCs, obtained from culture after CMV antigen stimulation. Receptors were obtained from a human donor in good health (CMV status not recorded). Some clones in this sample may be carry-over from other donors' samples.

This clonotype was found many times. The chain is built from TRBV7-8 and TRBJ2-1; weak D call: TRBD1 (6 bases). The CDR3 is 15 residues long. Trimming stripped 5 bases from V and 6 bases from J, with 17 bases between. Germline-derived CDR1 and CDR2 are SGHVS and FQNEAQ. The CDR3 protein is CASSPQGRGVNEQFF. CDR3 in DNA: TGTGCCAGCAGCCCTCAGGGGCGAGGGGTCAATGAGCAGTTCTTC.

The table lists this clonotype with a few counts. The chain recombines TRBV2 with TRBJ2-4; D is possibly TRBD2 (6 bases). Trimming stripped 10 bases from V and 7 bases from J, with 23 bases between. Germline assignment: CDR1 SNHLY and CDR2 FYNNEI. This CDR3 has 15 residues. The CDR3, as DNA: TGTGCCAACAAGGTGGTAGCGGCCCGAGGGAACATTCAGTACTTC. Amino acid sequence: CANKVVAARGNIQYF.

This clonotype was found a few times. This chain's CDR3 is CASSAPTGSSYNEQFF. In DNA form, the CDR3 reads TGTGCCAGCAGCGCTCCGACCGGTAGCTCCTACAATGAGCAGTTCTTC. V gene TRBV9 combines with J gene TRBJ2-1; the D is unclear. V was trimmed by 3 bases and J by 0 bases, leaving 13 bases between them. The CDR3 has 16 residues. Per the germline V gene, CDR1 is SGDLS and CDR2 is YYNGEE.

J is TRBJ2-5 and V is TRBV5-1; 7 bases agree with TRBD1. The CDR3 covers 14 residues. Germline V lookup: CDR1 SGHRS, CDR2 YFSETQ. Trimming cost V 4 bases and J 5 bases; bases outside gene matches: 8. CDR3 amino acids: CASSPSLTGETQYF. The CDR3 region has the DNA TGCGCCAGCAGCCCGTCGCTGACAGGGGAGACCCAGTACTTC.

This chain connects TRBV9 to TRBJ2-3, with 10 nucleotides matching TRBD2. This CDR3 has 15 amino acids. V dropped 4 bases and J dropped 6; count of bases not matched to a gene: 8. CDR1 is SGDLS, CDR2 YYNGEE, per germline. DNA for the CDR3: TGTGCCAGCAGCATAGGGACTAGCGCGACGGATACGCAGTATTTT. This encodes CASSIGTSATDTQYF.

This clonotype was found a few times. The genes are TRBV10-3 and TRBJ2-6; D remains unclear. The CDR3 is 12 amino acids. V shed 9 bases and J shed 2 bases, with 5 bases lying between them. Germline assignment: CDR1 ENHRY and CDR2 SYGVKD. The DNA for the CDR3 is TGTGCCATGTTAACTGGGGCCAACGTCCTGACTTTC. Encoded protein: CAMLTGANVLTF.

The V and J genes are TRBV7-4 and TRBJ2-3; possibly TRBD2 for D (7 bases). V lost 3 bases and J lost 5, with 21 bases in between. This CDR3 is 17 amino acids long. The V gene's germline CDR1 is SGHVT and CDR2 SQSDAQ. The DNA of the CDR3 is TGTGCCAGCAGCTTTCCCCTCGGGGAGGGGGAAGGAGATACGCAGTATTTT. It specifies CASSFPLGEGEGDTQYF.

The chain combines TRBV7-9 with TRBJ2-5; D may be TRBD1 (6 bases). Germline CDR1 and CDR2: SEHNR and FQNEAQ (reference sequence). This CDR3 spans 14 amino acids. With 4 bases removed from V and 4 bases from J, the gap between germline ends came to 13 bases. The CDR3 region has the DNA TGTGCCAGCAGCTCCCCGACAGGCCCAGAGACCCAGTACTTC. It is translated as CASSSPTGPETQYF.

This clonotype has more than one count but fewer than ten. CDR3 sequence: CASIGEPYNEQFF. The CDR3 nucleotides read TGTGCCAGCATCGGTGAGCCCTACAATGAGCAGTTCTTC. The J gene is TRBJ2-1, the V gene TRBV27, with unresolved D. The CDR3 spans 13 residues. With 7 bases removed from V and 2 bases from J, the gap between germline ends came to 9 bases. Per the germline V gene, CDR1 is MNHEY and CDR2 is SMNVEV (reference sequence).

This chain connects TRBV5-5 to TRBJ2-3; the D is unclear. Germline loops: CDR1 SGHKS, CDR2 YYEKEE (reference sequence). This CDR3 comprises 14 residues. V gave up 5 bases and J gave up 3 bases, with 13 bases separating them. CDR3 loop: CASSYDSPTDTQYF. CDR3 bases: TGTGCCAGCAGTTATGACTCGCCGACAGATACGCAGTATTTT.

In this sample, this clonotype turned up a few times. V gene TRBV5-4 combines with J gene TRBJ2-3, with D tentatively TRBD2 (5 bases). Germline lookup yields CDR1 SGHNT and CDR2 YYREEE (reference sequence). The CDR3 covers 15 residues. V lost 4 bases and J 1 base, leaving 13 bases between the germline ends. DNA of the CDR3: TGTGCCAGCAGCCGGGGTGTGATAGGCACAGATACGCAGTATTTT. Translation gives CASSRGVIGTDTQYF.

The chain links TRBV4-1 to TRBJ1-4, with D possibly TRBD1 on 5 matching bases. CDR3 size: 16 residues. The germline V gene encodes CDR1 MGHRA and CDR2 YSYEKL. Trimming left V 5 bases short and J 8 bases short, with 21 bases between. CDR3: CASSARAAASGEKLFF. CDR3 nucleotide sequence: TGCGCCAGCAGCGCCCGTGCGGCGGCCTCAGGGGAAAAACTGTTTTTT.

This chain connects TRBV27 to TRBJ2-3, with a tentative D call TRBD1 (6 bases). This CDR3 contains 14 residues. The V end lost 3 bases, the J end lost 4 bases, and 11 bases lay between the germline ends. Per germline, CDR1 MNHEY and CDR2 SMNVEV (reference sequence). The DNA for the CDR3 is TGTGCCAGCAGTTTGTGGGGGCCTTCAGATACGCAGTATTTT. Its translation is CASSLWGPSDTQYF.

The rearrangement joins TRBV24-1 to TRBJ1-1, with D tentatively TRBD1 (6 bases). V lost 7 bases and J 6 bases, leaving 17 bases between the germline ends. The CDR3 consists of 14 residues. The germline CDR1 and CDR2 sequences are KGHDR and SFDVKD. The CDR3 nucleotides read TGTGCCACCAGGGGCCCGGGGGGCGCGCCTGAAGCTTTCTTT. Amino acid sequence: CATRGPGGAPEAFF.

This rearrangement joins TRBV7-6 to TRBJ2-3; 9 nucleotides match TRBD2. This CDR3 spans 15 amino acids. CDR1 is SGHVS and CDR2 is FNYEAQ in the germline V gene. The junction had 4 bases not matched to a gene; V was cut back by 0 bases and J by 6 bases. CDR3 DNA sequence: TGTGCCAGCAGCTTAGCTAGCGGGGGTCCGGATACGCAGTATTTT. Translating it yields CASSLASGGPDTQYF. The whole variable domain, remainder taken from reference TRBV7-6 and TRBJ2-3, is GAGVSQSPRYKVTKRGQDVALRCDPISGHVSLYWYRQALGQGPEFLTYFNYEAQQDKSGLPNDRFSAERPEGSISTLTIQRTEQRDSAMYRCASSLASGGPDTQYFGPGTRLTVL.

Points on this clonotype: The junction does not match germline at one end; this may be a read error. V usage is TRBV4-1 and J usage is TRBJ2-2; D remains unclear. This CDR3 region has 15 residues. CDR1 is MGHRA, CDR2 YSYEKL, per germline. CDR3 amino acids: CANSQAPRNTGELFF. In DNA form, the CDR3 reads TGCGCCAACAGCCAAGCCCCCAGGAACACCGGGGAGCTGTTTTTT.

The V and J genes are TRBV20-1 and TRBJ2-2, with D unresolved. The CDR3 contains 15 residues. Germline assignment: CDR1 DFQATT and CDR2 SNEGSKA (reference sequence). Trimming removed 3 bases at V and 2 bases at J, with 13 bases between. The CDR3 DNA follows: TGCAGTGCTAGTTCCACAGACCAAAACACCGGGGAGCTGTTTTTT. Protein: CSASSTDQNTGELFF.

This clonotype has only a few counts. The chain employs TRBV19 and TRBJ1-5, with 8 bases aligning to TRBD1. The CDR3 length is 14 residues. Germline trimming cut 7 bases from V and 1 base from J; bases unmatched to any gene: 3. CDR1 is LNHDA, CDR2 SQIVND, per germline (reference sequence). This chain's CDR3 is CASIGQGSNQPQHF. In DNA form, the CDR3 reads TGTGCCAGTATTGGACAGGGAAGCAATCAGCCCCAGCATTTT.

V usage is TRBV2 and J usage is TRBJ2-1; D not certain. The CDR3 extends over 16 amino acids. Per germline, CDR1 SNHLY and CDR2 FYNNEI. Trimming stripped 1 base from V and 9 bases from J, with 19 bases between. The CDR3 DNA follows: TGTGCCAGCAGTGAAGTGGGTGACACTGCTTGGACTGAGCAGTTCTTC. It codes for CASSEVGDTAWTEQFF.

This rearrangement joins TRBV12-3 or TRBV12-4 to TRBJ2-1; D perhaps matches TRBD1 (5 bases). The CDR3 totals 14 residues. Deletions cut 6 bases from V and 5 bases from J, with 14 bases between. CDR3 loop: CASSDRFDDNEQFF. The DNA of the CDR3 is TGTGCCAGCAGCGACAGATTCGACGACAATGAGCAGTTCTTC.

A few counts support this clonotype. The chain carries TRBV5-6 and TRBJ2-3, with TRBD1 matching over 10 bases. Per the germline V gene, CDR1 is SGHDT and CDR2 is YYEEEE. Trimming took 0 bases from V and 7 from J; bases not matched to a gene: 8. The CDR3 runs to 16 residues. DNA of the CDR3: TGTGCCAGCAGCTTGGCTGGGACAGGGGCCCACAATACGCAGTATTTT. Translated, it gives CASSLAGTGAHNTQYF.

CDR3 nucleotides: TGCGCCAGCAGCTCGGGGGGGCAAATGAACACTGAAGCTTTCTTT. It codes for CASSSGGQMNTEAFF. V and J are TRBV5-1 and TRBJ1-1, with a tentative D call TRBD1 (6 bases). CDR1 and CDR2 (germline): SGHRS, YFSETQ. There are 15 residues in the CDR3. The V end lost 3 bases, the J end lost 0 bases, and 12 bases lay between the germline ends.

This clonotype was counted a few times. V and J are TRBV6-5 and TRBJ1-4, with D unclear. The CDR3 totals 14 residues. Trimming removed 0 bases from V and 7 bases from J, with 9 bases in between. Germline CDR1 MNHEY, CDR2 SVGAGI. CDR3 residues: CASSYSLGAEKLFF. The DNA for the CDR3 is TGTGCCAGCAGTTACTCGTTGGGAGCTGAAAAACTGTTTTTT.

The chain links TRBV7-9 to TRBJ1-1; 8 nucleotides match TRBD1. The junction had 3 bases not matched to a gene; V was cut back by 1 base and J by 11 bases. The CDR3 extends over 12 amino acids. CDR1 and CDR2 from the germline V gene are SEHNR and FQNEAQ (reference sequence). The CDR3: CASSLGTGLAFF. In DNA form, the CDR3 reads TGTGCCAGCAGCTTAGGGACAGGGTTGGCTTTCTTT.

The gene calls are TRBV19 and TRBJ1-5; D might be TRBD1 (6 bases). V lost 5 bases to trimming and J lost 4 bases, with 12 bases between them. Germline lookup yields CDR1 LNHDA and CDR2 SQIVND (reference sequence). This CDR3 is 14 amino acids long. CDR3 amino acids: CASSGSQGNQPQHF. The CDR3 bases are TGTGCCAGTAGTGGGTCCCAGGGGAATCAGCCCCAGCATTTT. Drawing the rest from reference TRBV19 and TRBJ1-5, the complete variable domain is DGGITQSPKYLFRKEGQNVTLSCEQNLNHDAMYWYRQDPGQGLRLIYYSQIVNDFQKGDIAEGYSVSREKKESFPLTVTSAQKNPTAFYLCASSGSQGNQPQHFGDGTRLSIL.

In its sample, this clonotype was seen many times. For the CDR3, the DNA is TGTGCCAGTACCTATCGGGGGACAGGACCTCCTAACTATGGCTACACCTTC. Translating gives CASTYRGTGPPNYGYTF. The gene calls are TRBV19 and TRBJ1-2, with 8 bases matching TRBD1. The V and J ends lost 7 bases and 0 bases, in that order; junction bases with no gene match: 13. Per the germline V gene, CDR1 is LNHDA and CDR2 is SQIVND (reference sequence). The CDR3 contains 17 residues.